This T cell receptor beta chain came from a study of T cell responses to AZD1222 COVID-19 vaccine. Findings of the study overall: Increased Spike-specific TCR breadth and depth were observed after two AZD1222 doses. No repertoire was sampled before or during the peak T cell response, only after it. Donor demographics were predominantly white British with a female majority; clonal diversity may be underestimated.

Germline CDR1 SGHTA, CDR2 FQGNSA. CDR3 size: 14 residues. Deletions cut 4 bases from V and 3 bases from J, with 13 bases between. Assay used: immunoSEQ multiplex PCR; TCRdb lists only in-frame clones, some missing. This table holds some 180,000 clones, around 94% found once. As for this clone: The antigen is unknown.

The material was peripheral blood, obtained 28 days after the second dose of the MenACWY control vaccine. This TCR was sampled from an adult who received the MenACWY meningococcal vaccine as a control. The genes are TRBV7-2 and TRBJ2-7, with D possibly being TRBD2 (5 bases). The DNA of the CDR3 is TGTGCCAGCAGCTCCTCCCGGGAACACTACGAGCAGTACTTC. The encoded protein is CASSSSREHYEQYF.